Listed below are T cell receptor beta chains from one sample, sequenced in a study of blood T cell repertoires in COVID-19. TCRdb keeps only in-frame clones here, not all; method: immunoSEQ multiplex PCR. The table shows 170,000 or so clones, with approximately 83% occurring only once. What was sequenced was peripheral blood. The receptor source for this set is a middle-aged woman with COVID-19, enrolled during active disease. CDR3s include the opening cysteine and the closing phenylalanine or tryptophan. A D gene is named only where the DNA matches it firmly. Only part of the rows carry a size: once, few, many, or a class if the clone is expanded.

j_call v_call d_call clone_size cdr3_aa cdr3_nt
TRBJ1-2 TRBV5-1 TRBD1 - CASSLDTGGLGYTF TGCGCCAGCAGCTTGGACACAGGGGGATTAGGCTACACCTTC
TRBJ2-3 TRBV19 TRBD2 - CATTSGNRAGRGTDTQYF TGTGCCACCACCTCGGGGAACAGAGCGGGACGGGGCACAGATACGCAGTATTTT
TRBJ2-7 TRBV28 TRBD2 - CASKLAGAPAEQYF TGTGCCAGCAAACTAGCGGGAGCTCCGGCCGAGCAGTACTTC
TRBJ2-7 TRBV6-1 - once CASSEGAGLPYEQYF TGTGCCAGCAGTGAAGGAGCAGGACTACCCTACGAGCAGTACTTC
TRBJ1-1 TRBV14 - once CASSQAKGENTEAFF TGTGCCAGCAGCCAAGCCAAGGGGGAGAACACTGAAGCTTTCTTT
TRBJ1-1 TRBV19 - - CATWGGEAFF TGTGCCACCTGGGGGGGTGAAGCTTTCTTT
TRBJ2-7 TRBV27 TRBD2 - CASSPRLSGRESYEQYF TGTGCCAGCAGTCCTCGCTTGAGCGGGAGGGAGTCCTACGAGCAGTACTTC
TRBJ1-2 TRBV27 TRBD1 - CASSSYPPTGTYGYTF TGTGCCAGCAGTTCCTACCCCCCGACAGGGACCTATGGCTACACCTTC
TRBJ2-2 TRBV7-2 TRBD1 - CASSGDRRTGELFF TGTGCCAGCAGCGGGGACAGAAGAACCGGGGAGCTGTTTTTT
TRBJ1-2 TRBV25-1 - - CASSEAVSGGYTF TGTGCCAGCAGTGAGGCGGTCTCGGGTGGCTACACCTTC
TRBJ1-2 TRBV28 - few CASSFTQGRLSF TGTGCCAGCAGTTTCACCCAGGGAAGACTCTCCTTC
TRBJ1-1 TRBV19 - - CASSTGIQAFF TGTGCCAGTAGTACGGGGATTCAAGCTTTCTTT
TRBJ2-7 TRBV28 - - CASSLDTLGYF TGTGCCAGCAGTTTGGACACCCTAGGGTACTTC
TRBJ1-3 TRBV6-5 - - CASSYSSAGSGNTIYF TGTGCCAGCAGTTACAGTTCTGCAGGATCTGGAAACACCATATATTTT
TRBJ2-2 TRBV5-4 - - CASSRDTATRELFF TGTGCCAGCAGCCGGGACACGGCAACACGGGAGCTGTTTTTT
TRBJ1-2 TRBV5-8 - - CASSLGPDGYTF TGTGCCAGCAGCTTGGGGCCTGATGGCTACACCTTC
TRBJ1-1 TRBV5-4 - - CASSLWGANTEAFF TGTGCCAGCAGCTTGTGGGGAGCGAACACTGAAGCTTTCTTT
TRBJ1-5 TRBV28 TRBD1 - CASSERDRVGQPQHF TGTGCCAGCAGTGAGCGGGACAGGGTCGGGCAGCCCCAGCATTTT
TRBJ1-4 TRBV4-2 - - CASSQDAGYVLFF TGTGCCAGCAGCCAGGACGCGGGATATGTACTGTTTTTT
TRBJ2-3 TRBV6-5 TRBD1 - CASSYGRQGTDTQYF TGTGCCAGCAGTTACGGGCGACAGGGGACAGATACGCAGTATTTT
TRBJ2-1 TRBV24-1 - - CATSDPRTPYNEQFF TGTGCCACCAGTGATCCAAGAACACCCTACAATGAGCAGTTCTTC
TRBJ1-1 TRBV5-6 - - CASSFSGTEAFF TGTGCCAGCAGCTTCTCAGGGACTGAAGCTTTCTTT
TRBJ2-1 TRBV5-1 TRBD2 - CASSSSGRAADEQFF TGCGCCAGCAGCTCAAGCGGGAGGGCCGCCGATGAGCAGTTCTTC
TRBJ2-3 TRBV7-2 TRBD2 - CASSFLAGRGTDTQYF TGTGCCAGCAGCTTCCTAGCGGGGAGAGGCACAGATACGCAGTATTTT
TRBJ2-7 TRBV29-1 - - CSGGGRSYEQYF TGCAGCGGAGGGGGTAGGAGCTACGAGCAGTACTTC
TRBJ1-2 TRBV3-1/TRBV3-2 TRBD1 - CASSQADRQGAKHGYTF TGTGCCAGCAGCCAAGCAGATCGACAGGGGGCGAAACATGGCTACACCTTC
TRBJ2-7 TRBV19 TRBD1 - CASGDSLYEQYF TGTGCCAGTGGGGACAGTCTCTACGAGCAGTACTTC
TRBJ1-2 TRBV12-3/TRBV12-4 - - CASSFGQSYTF TGTGCCAGCAGTTTTGGGCAGAGCTACACCTTC
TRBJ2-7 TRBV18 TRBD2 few CASSLRGGLQYEQYF TGTGCCAGCTCCCTCCGGGGGGGACTCCAGTACGAGCAGTACTTC
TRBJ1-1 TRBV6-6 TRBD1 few CASSRTLNRGLGTEAFF TGTGCCAGCAGTCGAACCTTGAACAGGGGACTGGGCACTGAAGCTTTCTTT
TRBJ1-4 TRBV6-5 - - CASSLGGNNEKLFF TGTGCCAGCAGTTTGGGGGGTAATAATGAAAAACTGTTTTTT
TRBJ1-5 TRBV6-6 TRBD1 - CASTGQGLTQHF TGTGCCAGCACTGGACAGGGTCTTACCCAGCATTTT
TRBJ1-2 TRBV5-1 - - CASSRQDYYGYTF TGCGCCAGCAGCCGACAGGATTACTATGGCTACACCTTC
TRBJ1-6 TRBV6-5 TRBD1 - CASSSTGTGNSPLHF TGTGCCAGCAGTTCAACCGGGACAGGGAATTCACCCCTCCACTTT
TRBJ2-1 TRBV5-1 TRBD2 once CASSSVAGVNNEQFF TGCGCCAGCAGCTCTGTGGCGGGAGTTAACAATGAGCAGTTCTTC
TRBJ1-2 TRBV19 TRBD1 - CASSPTGVWGYGYTF TGTGCCAGTAGCCCCACAGGGGTCTGGGGTTATGGCTACACCTTC
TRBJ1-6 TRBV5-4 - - CETTRGGSYNSPLHF TGTGAGACAACTCGGGGGGGGTCCTATAATTCACCCCTCCACTTT
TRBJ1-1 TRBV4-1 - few CASSQDPNFGTEAFF TGCGCCAGCAGCCAAGATCCCAATTTCGGGACTGAAGCTTTCTTT
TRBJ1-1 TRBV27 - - CASGHGTYTEAFF TGTGCCAGCGGGCACGGAACTTACACTGAAGCTTTCTTT
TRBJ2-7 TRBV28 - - CASSARGLSYEQYF TGTGCCAGCAGTGCTCGGGGACTTTCCTACGAGCAGTACTTC
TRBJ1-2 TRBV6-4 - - CASSDDRLYGYTF TGTGCCAGCAGTGATGACAGACTCTATGGCTACACCTTC
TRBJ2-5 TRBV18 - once CASSPTGRYQETQYF TGTGCCAGCTCACCAACAGGGCGGTACCAAGAGACCCAGTACTTC
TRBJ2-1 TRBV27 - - CASIGSGHNEQFF TGTGCCAGCATTGGTAGCGGTCACAATGAGCAGTTCTTC
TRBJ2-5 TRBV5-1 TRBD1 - CASSGGQVSLKETQYF TGCGCCAGCAGCGGGGGACAGGTTAGCCTCAAGGAGACCCAGTACTTC
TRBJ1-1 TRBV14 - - CASSPPSTEAFF TGTGCCAGCAGCCCTCCGTCGACTGAAGCTTTCTTT
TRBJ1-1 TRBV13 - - CASSLDRENTEAFF TGTGCCAGCAGCTTAGACAGGGAGAACACTGAAGCTTTCTTT
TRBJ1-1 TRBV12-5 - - CASGPQGIEAFF TGTGCTAGTGGTCCCCAGGGAATCGAAGCTTTCTTT
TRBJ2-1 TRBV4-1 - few CASSQDPARDYNEQFF TGCGCCAGCAGCCAAGATCCGGCCAGGGACTACAATGAGCAGTTCTTC
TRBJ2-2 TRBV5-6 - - CASSPPQGTGELFF TGTGCCAGCAGCCCCCCGCAGGGAACCGGGGAGCTGTTTTTT
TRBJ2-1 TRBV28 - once CASSLLYNEQFF TGTGCCAGCAGTTTACTCTACAATGAGCAGTTCTTC
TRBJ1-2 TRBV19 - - CASNGAVGISGYTF TGTGCCAGCAATGGGGCGGTAGGCATCTCTGGCTACACCTTC
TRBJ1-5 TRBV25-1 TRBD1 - CASSETGGNQPQHF TGTGCCAGCAGTGAAACAGGGGGCAATCAGCCCCAGCATTTT
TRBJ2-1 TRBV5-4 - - CASSLGRTGEGDEQFF TGTGCCAGCAGCTTAGGTCGGACCGGTGAGGGTGATGAGCAGTTCTTC
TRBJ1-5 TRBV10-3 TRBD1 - CAISEMDRGQQPQHF TGTGCCATCAGTGAGATGGACAGGGGGCAACAGCCCCAGCATTTT
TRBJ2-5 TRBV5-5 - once CASCLGGGGETQYF TGTGCCAGCTGCTTGGGAGGGGGTGGGGAGACCCAGTACTTC
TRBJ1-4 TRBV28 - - CASGLGGGREKLFF TGTGCCAGCGGTCTCGGTGGGGGCCGGGAAAAACTGTTTTTT
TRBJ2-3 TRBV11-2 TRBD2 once CASSLLGGGTDTQYF TGTGCCAGCAGCTTGCTGGGAGGGGGCACAGATACGCAGTATTTT
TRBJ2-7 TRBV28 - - CASIGLTYEQYF TGTGCCAGCATAGGACTGACCTACGAGCAGTACTTC
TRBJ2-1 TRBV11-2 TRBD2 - CASSYRTSGNRDEQFF TGTGCCAGCAGCTACCGGACTAGCGGGAACAGGGATGAGCAGTTCTTC
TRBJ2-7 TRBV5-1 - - CASSLGLAEDSYEQYF TGCGCCAGCAGCTTGGGCCTAGCCGAGGACTCCTACGAGCAGTACTTC